These 22 T cell receptor beta chains share one sample of origin, sequenced in a study of T cell repertoires in cytomegalovirus infection. A single record per CDR3 protein comes from TCRdb applying MiXCR to the reads. Among about 770,000 distinct CDR3 sequences, around 29% were seen once, and the ten largest hold around 14%. For these TCRs, the target antigens are not known. The sample here was cultured CD8+ T cells from PBMCs, taken from culture after CMV antigen stimulation. These receptors came from a human donor in good health (CMV status not recorded). Some clones in this sample may be carry-over from other donors' samples.

This clonotype was counted between two and nine times. The chain combines TRBV6-2 or TRBV6-3 with TRBJ2-7; TRBD1 matches 8 bases. Trimming cost V 6 bases and J 2 bases; bases outside gene matches: 6. Germline values: CDR1 MNHEY, CDR2 SVGEGT. The CDR3 is 14 residues long. DNA of the CDR3: TGTGCCAGCAGCGAGACAGGGGCTGCCTACGAGCAGTACGTC. Translated, it gives CASSETGAAYEQYV.

This chain connects TRBV12-3 or TRBV12-4 to TRBJ2-2; tentative D call: TRBD2 (5 bases). The CDR3 runs to 14 residues. Between the trimmed V and J ends, which lost 7 bases and 6 bases, there was a span of 15 bases. The CDR3, as DNA: TGTGCCAGCACCACCCCGGGGAAATCCGGGGAGCTGTTTTTT. It encodes CASTTPGKSGELFF.

The DNA for the CDR3 is TGTGCCAGCAGCTTGGATCTAGCGGGGAGGAATGAGCAGTTCTTC. Translating it yields CASSLDLAGRNEQFF. The chain uses TRBV5-5 and TRBJ2-1, with TRBD2 matching 9 bases. The CDR3 contains 15 residues. Losses at the gene ends were 0 bases for V and 7 bases for J; bases not matched to a gene: 5. CDR1 SGHKS and CDR2 YYEKEE come from the germline V gene (reference sequence).

The CDR3 loop reads CASSLGLSGDEQYF. DNA for the CDR3: TGTGCCAGCAGCTTAGGCCTTTCAGGGGACGAGCAGTACTTC. The chain joins TRBV13 to TRBJ2-7; tentative D call: TRBD1 (6 bases). This CDR3 region has 14 residues. V was pared by 0 bases and J by 5 bases, with 11 bases between. CDR1 and CDR2 (germline): PRHDT, FYEKMQ (reference sequence).

The table lists this clonotype with a count of one. The chain has TRBV27 and TRBJ2-7; 7 positions agree with TRBD1. J was trimmed by 6 bases and V by 8 bases; bases with no gene match: 10. CDR1 is MNHEY and CDR2 is SMNVEV in the germline V gene (reference sequence). This CDR3 is 13 amino acids long. In DNA, the CDR3 is TGTGCCAGCCGAGAAGGGGGCCTTCGCGAGCAGTACTTC. This codes for CASREGGLREQYF.

The DNA of the CDR3 is TGTGCCATCAGTGAGCCTGGGACAGGGGAAGACGAGCAGTACGTC. This sequence encodes CAISEPGTGEDEQYV. The rearrangement links TRBV10-3 to TRBJ2-7, with 10 bases aligning to TRBD1. The CDR3 contains 15 residues. V shed 2 bases and J 5 bases; nucleotides not matched to a gene: 6. Germline assignment: CDR1 ENHRY and CDR2 SYGVKD.

The V gene is TRBV4-1, the J gene TRBJ1-1; D unresolved. The CDR3 runs to 15 residues. V was clipped by 3 bases and J by 0 bases, with 11 bases between them. Germline-derived CDR1 and CDR2 are MGHRA and YSYEKL. In DNA form, the CDR3 reads TGCGCCAGCAGCCAGCCGGGGTTCATGAACACTGAAGCTTTCTTT. Amino acid sequence: CASSQPGFMNTEAFF.

The chain recombines TRBV15 with TRBJ1-5, with D possibly TRBD1 on 6 matching bases. The V gene lost 9 bases and the J gene lost 2 bases, with 17 bases spanning the gap. The germline V gene encodes CDR1 LNHNV and CDR2 YYDKDF (reference sequence). The length of the CDR3 is 15 residues. In DNA, the CDR3 is TGTGCCACTCGTTTGGTGAGGGGGGGCAATCAGCCCCAGCATTTT. Amino acid sequence: CATRLVRGGNQPQHF. Together with reference TRBV15 and TRBJ1-5, the CDR3 gives the full variable domain: DAMVIQNPRYQVTQFGKPVTLSCSQTLNHNVMYWYQQKSSQAPKLLFHYYDKDFNNEADTPDNFQSRRPNTSFCFLDIRSPGLGDTAMYLCATRLVRGGNQPQHFGDGTRLSIL.

The chain has TRBV15 and TRBJ1-6; the D is unclear. The V gene's germline CDR1 is LNHNV and CDR2 YYDKDF (reference sequence). The germline V and J ends were trimmed by 0 bases and 0 bases, with 15 bases remaining between them. CDR3 length equals 19 residues. The CDR3 DNA is TGTGCCACCAGCAGAGATTACCCGACAACCAGCTCCTATAATTCACCCCTCCACTTT. It is translated as CATSRDYPTTSSYNSPLHF.

The chain couples TRBV19 to TRBJ2-2; D possibly corresponds to TRBD2 (6 bases). CDR1 is LNHDA and CDR2 is SQIVND in the germline V gene (reference sequence). The CDR3 has 16 residues. V lost 4 bases and J lost 2, with 14 bases in between. CDR3 residues: CASSTWDSHNTGELFF. The CDR3 DNA is TGTGCCAGTAGTACTTGGGACTCCCATAACACCGGGGAGCTGTTTTTT.

This clonotype was seen more than once but under ten times. The chain uses TRBV27 and TRBJ1-1; TRBD1 might be the D (5 bases). CDR3 size: 14 residues. The ends were cut back, 6 bases at V and 3 bases at J, with 14 bases in the middle. Germline assignment: CDR1 MNHEY and CDR2 SMNVEV (reference sequence). CDR3 DNA: TGTGCCAGCAGGGGGGGTGGGGCTCACACTGAAGCTTTCTTT. This translates into CASRGGGAHTEAFF.

The rearrangement joins TRBV4-1 to TRBJ1-2, with unresolved D. CDR1 and CDR2 from the germline V gene are MGHRA and YSYEKL. The CDR3 loop spans 14 amino acids. V was cut by 0 bases and J by 5 bases, with 10 bases left in between. This CDR3 is CASSQDLGPYGYTF. CDR3 in DNA: TGCGCCAGCAGCCAAGATTTAGGGCCTTATGGCTACACCTTC.

This chain links TRBV7-9 with TRBJ2-3; D is tentatively TRBD1 or TRBD2 (5 bases each). The germline V gene has CDR1 SEHNR and CDR2 FQNEAQ (reference sequence). V lost 6 bases and J lost 5, with 12 bases in between. There are 13 residues in the CDR3. CDR3 region: CASSRDPRDTQYF. The CDR3 coding sequence is TGTGCCAGCAGTCGGGACCCGAGAGATACGCAGTATTTT. The whole variable domain, remainder taken from reference TRBV7-9 and TRBJ2-3, is DTGVSQNPRHKITKRGQNVTFRCDPISEHNRLYWYRQTLGQGPEFLTYFQNEAQLEKSRLLSDRFSAERPKGSFSTLEIQRTEQGDSAMYLCASSRDPRDTQYFGPGTRLTVL.

V gene TRBV15 combines with J gene TRBJ2-1; 7 bases align to TRBD2. From germline, CDR1 is LNHNV and CDR2 YYDKDF (reference sequence). V trimming: 0 bases; J trimming: 0 bases; junction bases outside the gene matches: 5. The CDR3 contains 17 residues. DNA for the CDR3: TGTGCCACCAGCAGAGAAGCGGGGTTCAGCTCCTACAATGAGCAGTTCTTC. Amino acid sequence: CATSREAGFSSYNEQFF.

In its sample, this clonotype was seen a few times. The chain carries TRBV7-9 and TRBJ1-2, with 12 bases identical to TRBD1. Germline V gene data show CDR1 as SEHNR and CDR2 as FQNEAQ (reference sequence). With V trimmed by 5 bases and J by 8 bases, 9 bases remained unmatched. The CDR3 extends over 15 amino acids. The CDR3 bases are TGTGCCAGCAGCCCCCCGGGACAGGGGGCGCAGGGCTACACCTTC. Protein sequence: CASSPPGQGAQGYTF.

The chain employs TRBV27 and TRBJ2-3; no clear D. The V gene's germline CDR1 is MNHEY and CDR2 SMNVEV (reference sequence). V lost 3 bases and J 4 bases, leaving 11 bases between the germline ends. The CDR3 has 14 amino acids. CDR3 DNA sequence: TGTGCCAGCAGTTTGCCGAAGGAGCCAGATACGCAGTATTTT. As protein: CASSLPKEPDTQYF.

V is TRBV2 and J is TRBJ2-7; D remains unclear. This CDR3 region has 9 residues. CDR1 is SNHLY and CDR2 is FYNNEI in the germline V gene. CDR3 region: CASSETDLV. The DNA for the CDR3 is TGTGCCAGCAGTGAAACGGACCTCGTC.

V and J are TRBV11-2 and TRBJ2-7; 7 bases fit TRBD1. This CDR3 region has 14 residues. The germline V gene has CDR1 SGHAT and CDR2 FQNNGV. The J segment lost 2 bases and the V segment lost 5 bases, leaving 6 bases of the junction unmatched. CDR3 sequence: CASSVQGFPYEQYV. CDR3 sequence (DNA): TGTGCCAGCAGCGTACAGGGGTTCCCCTACGAGCAGTACGTC.

This chain uses TRBV28 with TRBJ2-1; D gene unclear. CDR3 length: 15 residues. CDR1 MDHEN and CDR2 SYDVKM come from the germline V gene. The V and J ends lost 6 bases and 1 base respectively, with 13 bases between them. The CDR3 DNA follows: TGTGCCAGCAGCCCCACAGTGGCGTCCTACAATGAGCAGTTCTTC. Residues: CASSPTVASYNEQFF.

This clonotype has just a few counts. CDR3 region: CASTFIRTGGGGSPLHF. The CDR3 DNA follows: TGTGCCAGCACCTTTATCCGGACCGGGGGTGGCGGTTCACCCCTCCACTTT. This chain joins TRBV7-9 and TRBJ1-6; tentative D call: TRBD1 (5 bases). The germline V gene encodes CDR1 SEHNR and CDR2 FQNEAQ (reference sequence). The CDR3 length is 17 residues. Trimming cost V 7 bases and J 9 bases, with 25 bases left between them.

This clonotype was observed a single time. The chain has TRBV6-5 and TRBJ1-1; D is undetermined. The germline V gene encodes CDR1 MNHEY and CDR2 SVGAGI. This CDR3 has 13 residues. The ends were cut back, 0 bases at V and 5 bases at J, with 7 bases in the middle. The CDR3 nucleotides are TGTGCCAGCAGTTACTCGCGGGAGACTGAAGCTTTCTTT. Translated: CASSYSRETEAFF.

This clonotype was seen ten or more times. The V gene is TRBV7-6, the J gene TRBJ1-1; 9 bases agree with TRBD1. The CDR3 runs to 16 residues. Germline loops: CDR1 SGHVS, CDR2 FNYEAQ. V lost 5 bases to trimming and J lost 4 bases; unmatched junction nucleotides: 11. The CDR3 is CASSLWDRVEGTEAFF. CDR3 nucleotides: TGTGCCAGCAGCCTATGGGACAGGGTAGAAGGCACTGAAGCTTTCTTT.